Detailed here is one T cell receptor beta chain. It has no known antigen specificity. Base qualities are not provided; no much larger clone lies one nucleotide away. TCRbeta CDR3 regions were amplified from genomic DNA using the immunoSEQ Assay, a bias-controlled multiplex PCR. The paper's processing steps were these. Nucleated cell counts per sample were estimated from amplification of reference gene primers within the assay. To quantify the absolute abundance of each unique TCRbeta CDR3 rearrangement, sequence reads were collapsed and filtered. Productive Simpson clonality was computed per sample as the square root of Simpson's diversity index over productive rearrangements. Held by TCRdb, this immuneACCESS table contains in-frame sequences only and omits some clones. Under half of the omission traces to an unresolved V gene where checked; the cause of the rest is unknown. The V and J calls and clone size were taken over from that table, and D and trimming were inferred from the DNA. Here the sample has about 110,000 clones; around 84% occur a single time. The ten largest clones take up around 2.2% of the sample.

Each collaborating institution followed its own protocols to collect whole blood in K2EDTA tubes. For TCRbeta analysis, collaborator samples were shipped as frozen whole blood, as isolated PBMCs, or as DNA extracted from either sample type. The data originate from a study of blood T cell repertoires in COVID-19 (TCRdb year 2020). Notes on the research overall: Samples covering the acute and convalescent phases of COVID-19 were provided by collaborators in the United States, Italy and Spain. The samples were drawn from two sources: the first 160 participants of the ongoing ImmuneRACE study, and 1,254 subjects contributed by 6 global collaborators. A freely available public database, intended as a resource for researchers studying the immune response to SARS-CoV-2, is where the repertoires were released. The dataset comprised deeply sampled blood TCRbeta repertoires from subjects exposed to, actively infected with, or recovered from COVID-19. HLA class I and class II types, where available, came from metadata supplied by the sample provider rather than from assay-based typing. Nearly every sample came with metadata listing a de-identified subject ID, COVID-19 status, age in years and sex. The prospective study material was composed of cDNA or gDNA derived from T cells, B-cell-depleted T cells, or PBMCs. Study-wide findings and limitations: The amount of clinical and demographic metadata varied by source and participant and was provided uncurated.

V is clipped by 6 bases and J by 6 bases, and the sequence between their germline boundaries is 22 bases long. Taken from cysteine to phenylalanine, the CDR3 has 15 residues. Only the CDR3 region is kept as DNA, spanning 45 bases read in frame from base 1. CDR1 and CDR2 are drawn from the germline V gene: SQVTM, ANQGSEA. The clonotype comes from a human donor in a cohort sampled during active COVID-19. Sequenced input: peripheral blood. The chain is assembled from TRBV29-1 and TRBJ2-3, with no confident D gene call. The DNA reads TGCAGCGTCTCCTCGATGGCAGACTTCACGGATACGCAGTATTTT. Its coded protein is CSVSSMADFTDTQYF.